A single sample is the source of the 15 T cell receptor beta chains below, sequenced in a study of blood T cell repertoires in COVID-19. Only in-frame clones appear in the TCRdb table, and some are missing; sequencing was by immunoSEQ multiplex PCR. Seen here are 280,000 or so clones, approximately 90% observed once, and the top ten hold around 13%. Sequencing was done on a sample of peripheral blood. All receptors come from a woman aged 55 to 70 with acute or convalescent COVID-19.

This rearrangement joins TRBV18 to TRBJ2-5, with D uncertain. Between the trimmed V and J ends, which lost 2 bases and 3 bases, there was a span of 7 bases. The germline gives CDR1 KGHSH, CDR2 LQKENI. This CDR3 contains 13 residues. The CDR3 DNA reads as TGTGCCAGCTCACCAATTGGCAAAGAGACCCAGTACTTC. Protein product: CASSPIGKETQYF. The whole variable domain, filled in from reference TRBV18 and TRBJ2-5, reads NAGVMQNPRHLVRRRGQEARLRCSPMKGHSHVYWYRQLPEEGLKFMVYLQKENIIDESGMPKERFSAEFPKEGPSILRIQQVVRGDSAAYFCASSPIGKETQYFGPGTRLLVL.

The chain uses TRBV7-9 and TRBJ2-1, with a weak D call TRBD1 (6 bases). The CDR3 totals 17 residues. Germline lookup yields CDR1 SEHNR and CDR2 FQNEAQ (reference sequence). V lost 5 bases and J lost 4, with 21 bases in between. The CDR3 DNA is TGTGCCAGCAGCCCAAACGACAGGCCCGGGGCTTACAATGAGCAGTTCTTC. Protein sequence: CASSPNDRPGAYNEQFF.

This chain links TRBV2 with TRBJ2-7; D remains unclear. Germline V CDR1 and CDR2: SNHLY, FYNNEI. This CDR3 is 13 amino acids long. With 2 bases removed from V and 2 bases from J, the gap between germline ends came to 7 bases. CDR3 sequence reads: CASSESRPYEQYF. CDR3 DNA: TGTGCCAGCAGTGAATCCAGGCCCTACGAGCAGTACTTC.

The DNA of the CDR3 is TGTGCCAGCAGCGCGAGGGCGCCGGGGCTAGCGGGAGGCCGTAGCTCCTACAATGAGCAGTTCTTC. It specifies CASSARAPGLAGGRSSYNEQFF. This sequence joins TRBV9 and TRBJ2-1, with TRBD2 matching 11 bases. Trimming at V came to 3 bases and at J to 0 bases, leaving 20 bases not matched to a gene. CDR1 and CDR2 from the germline V gene are SGDLS and YYNGEE. There are 22 residues in the CDR3.

The chain employs TRBV28 and TRBJ1-6, with a possible D match to TRBD1 (6 bases). There are 17 residues in the CDR3. Trimming removed 5 bases from V and 5 bases from J, with 19 bases in between. Germline V CDR1 and CDR2: MDHEN, SYDVKM. The CDR3, as DNA: TGTGCCAGCAGTACCCGGGGCAGGGGACCGAATAATTCACCCCTCCACTTT. This gives the protein CASSTRGRGPNNSPLHF.

The rearrangement links TRBV6-1 to TRBJ2-1, with TRBD2 matching over 12 bases. V was pared by 4 bases and J by 0 bases, with 4 bases of the junction left unmatched. The CDR3 runs to 17 residues. Looked up from germline, CDR1 is MNHNS and CDR2 is SASEGT. CDR3 DNA: TGTGCCAGCAGTGGACTAGCGGGAGTATACTCCTACAATGAGCAGTTCTTC. The encoded protein is CASSGLAGVYSYNEQFF.

The chain has TRBV19 and TRBJ1-6; TRBD1 aligns across 12 bases. Per the germline V gene, CDR1 is LNHDA and CDR2 is SQIVND (reference sequence). The CDR3 length is 19 residues. The J segment lost 0 bases and the V segment lost 6 bases, leaving 9 bases of the junction unmatched. CDR3 sequence: CASRWTGTGGHSYNSPLHF. CDR3 nucleotide sequence: TGTGCCAGTAGATGGACCGGGACAGGGGGCCACTCCTATAATTCACCCCTCCACTTT.

This chain connects TRBV28 to TRBJ1-6; D is undetermined. The length of the CDR3 is 14 residues. Trimming took 6 bases from V and 5 from J, leaving 11 bases between them. In germline, CDR1 is MDHEN, CDR2 SYDVKM. CDR3 in amino acids: CASSYRGNNSPLHF. The CDR3 DNA is TGTGCCAGCAGCTACCGAGGGAATAATTCACCCCTCCACTTT. The full variable domain, rest sourced from reference TRBV28 and TRBJ1-6, is DVKVTQSSRYLVKRTGEKVFLECVQDMDHENMFWYRQDPGLGLRLIYFSYDVKMKEKGDIPEGYSVSREKKERFSLILESASTNQTSMYLCASSYRGNNSPLHFGNGTRLTVT.

J is TRBJ1-6 and V is TRBV9; 7 positions match TRBD1. Germline V gene sequence: CDR1 SGDLS, CDR2 YYNGEE. Trimming took 0 bases from V and 7 from J; bases not matched to a gene: 19. This CDR3 has 20 residues. CDR3 nucleotide sequence: TGTGCCAGCAGCGTAGGTCCCTTCGTGGCAGGGGGTGAGGGCAATTCACCCCTCCACTTT. This codes for CASSVGPFVAGGEGNSPLHF.

The rearrangement joins TRBV5-1 to TRBJ1-2; 7 bases match TRBD1. CDR3 size: 15 residues. Germline CDR1 is SGHRS and CDR2 is YFSETQ. V lost 2 bases and J lost 7; bases outside the gene matches: 11. Written as DNA, the CDR3 is TGCGCCAGCAGCTTCGACACCGGGACAGTTTTTGGCTACACCTTC. Amino acid sequence: CASSFDTGTVFGYTF.

J is TRBJ1-1 and V is TRBV5-1; D is perhaps TRBD1 (5 bases). Trimming took 4 bases from V and 5 from J, leaving 18 bases between them. Germline-derived CDR1 and CDR2 are SGHRS and YFSETQ. This CDR3 spans 15 amino acids. This CDR3 is CASSPAGNSGTEAFF. The CDR3 DNA is TGCGCCAGCAGCCCAGCAGGGAATAGCGGGACTGAAGCTTTCTTT.

This sequence joins TRBV20-1 and TRBJ2-5; D is unclear. Germline CDR1 is DFQATT and CDR2 is SNEGSKA (reference sequence). V was clipped by 8 bases and J by 5 bases, with 6 bases between them. The CDR3 is made up of 9 amino acids. For the CDR3, the DNA is TGCAGTCCCCCGGAGACCCAGTACTTC. Translating it yields CSPPETQYF.

The table lists this clone with a few counts. The chain couples TRBV7-8 to TRBJ2-1, with 8 bases matching TRBD2. The V gene end was trimmed by 2 bases and the J gene end by 0 bases; junction bases not matched to a gene: 3. This CDR3 has 16 amino acids. CDR1 is SGHVS, CDR2 FQNEAQ, per germline. The CDR3 bases are TGTGCCAGCAGCTTACTCAGCGGGAGCTCCTACAATGAGCAGTTCTTC. Translation: CASSLLSGSSYNEQFF.

This chain's CDR3 is CASSQDPVFVEAFF. The CDR3 nucleotides are TGCGCCAGCAGCCAAGATCCGGTATTTGTTGAAGCTTTCTTT. The chain carries TRBV4-1 and TRBJ1-1; no definite D call. The germline V and J ends were trimmed by 0 bases and 7 bases, with 12 bases remaining between them. Germline CDR1 reads MGHRA; CDR2 reads YSYEKL. The CDR3 loop spans 14 amino acids.

The chain links TRBV5-1 to TRBJ2-5; D is possibly TRBD1 (6 bases). Germline values: CDR1 SGHRS, CDR2 YFSETQ. The CDR3 covers 14 residues. Trimming shortened V by 1 base and J by 2 bases, and 9 bases separated the two germline ends. The CDR3 coding sequence is TGCGCCAGCAGCTTGCGTAGGGGGCAAGAGACCCAGTACTTC. Translating it yields CASSLRRGQETQYF.